Listed below are T cell receptor beta chains from one sample, sequenced in a study of T-cell reconstitution after alpha-beta-depleted transplantation in children. A single record per CDR3 protein comes from TCRdb applying MiXCR to the PCR reads. Counted here are about 240,000 distinct CDR3 sequences, approximately 12% occurring once; the ten biggest clones make up about 2.6%. The sample was PBMCs from the stem cell graft donor, taken from the stem cell graft. The receptors here all came from a human donor who donated a stem cell graft to a child with acute lymphoblastic leukemia. The CDR3 runs from the conserved cysteine through the conserved F or W. The D gene is left open where the match is weak. Where a row states a size, it is once, few, many or the class of an expanded clone; other rows omit it.

CDR3nt: TGTGCCAGCAGTTCGGGACAGACATCGGAAAAACTGTTTTTT
CDR3aa: CASSSGQTSEKLFF
d_gene: TRBD1
abundance: many
v_gene: TRBV6-2/TRBV6-3
j_gene: TRBJ1-4

CDR3nt: TGCAGTGCTAGAGGCCTTTTAAAGCGGAGCTCCTACAATGAGCAGTTCTTC
CDR3aa: CSARGLLKRSSYNEQFF
d_gene: NA
abundance: many
v_gene: TRBV20-1
j_gene: TRBJ2-1

CDR3nt: TGTGCCAGCAGTCGGGGACAGGGAGGCGAGCAGTACTTC
CDR3aa: CASSRGQGGEQYF
d_gene: TRBD1
abundance: many
v_gene: TRBV6-6
j_gene: TRBJ2-7

CDR3nt: TGTGCCAGCAGACTAGACCTAGATTCAACTAATGAAAAACTGTTTTTT
CDR3aa: CASRLDLDSTNEKLFF
d_gene: NA
abundance: many
v_gene: TRBV28
j_gene: TRBJ1-4

CDR3nt: TGTGCCAGCAGTTACCTCGGGGGGTCTCAGCCCCAGCATTTT
CDR3aa: CASSYLGGSQPQHF
d_gene: NA
abundance: many
v_gene: TRBV6-5
j_gene: TRBJ1-5

CDR3nt: TGTGCCAGCAGTGAATCTCGGGCAGTCGACACAGATACGCAGTATTTT
CDR3aa: CASSESRAVDTDTQYF
d_gene: NA
abundance: many
v_gene: TRBV6-1
j_gene: TRBJ2-3

CDR3nt: TGCAGTGCTAACCGGGCGGTCTCCACAGATACGCAGTATTTT
CDR3aa: CSANRAVSTDTQYF
d_gene: NA
abundance: many
v_gene: TRBV20-1
j_gene: TRBJ2-3

CDR3nt: TGTGCCAGCAGTACAGCTTATATGGGGGGTGTAGAGAACTATGGCTACACCTTC
CDR3aa: CASSTAYMGGVENYGYTF
d_gene: NA
abundance: many
v_gene: TRBV28
j_gene: TRBJ1-2

CDR3nt: TGCAGTGCTGTCCCTCCCCTAGCGGGGCTCCTAGGGGGGGAGACCCAGTACTTC
CDR3aa: CSAVPPLAGLLGGETQYF
d_gene: TRBD2
abundance: few
v_gene: TRBV20-1
j_gene: TRBJ2-5

CDR3nt: TGCGCCAGCAGCCAAGATGTAGCGGGGCGGCCTGGGGCCAACGGCCTGACTTTC
CDR3aa: CASSQDVAGRPGANGLTF
d_gene: TRBD2
abundance: few
v_gene: TRBV4-3
j_gene: TRBJ2-6

CDR3nt: TGTGCCAGCATAGGGCTTCCCCGGTCCGAGCAGTACTTC
CDR3aa: CASIGLPRSEQYF
d_gene: NA
abundance: many
v_gene: TRBV28
j_gene: TRBJ2-7

CDR3nt: TGCGCCAGCAGCCAACAGCTGGCGGGGGGGCGGGATACGCAGTATTTT
CDR3aa: CASSQQLAGGRDTQYF
d_gene: TRBD2
abundance: few
v_gene: TRBV4-3
j_gene: TRBJ2-3

CDR3nt: TGTGCCAGCAGTTTAAACTGGGGAATCGACGAGCAGTACTTC
CDR3aa: CASSLNWGIDEQYF
d_gene: NA
abundance: many
v_gene: TRBV12-3/TRBV12-4
j_gene: TRBJ2-7

CDR3nt: TGTGCCATCAGTGAGAGGGGAACGGATCCAATCACAGATACGCAGTATTTT
CDR3aa: CAISERGTDPITDTQYF
d_gene: NA
abundance: many
v_gene: TRBV10-3
j_gene: TRBJ2-3

CDR3nt: TGTGCCATCAGTGAGTCGTTTGGCAATGAGCAGTTCTTC
CDR3aa: CAISESFGNEQFF
d_gene: NA
abundance: many
v_gene: TRBV10-3
j_gene: TRBJ2-1

CDR3nt: TGTGCCAGCAGCGCAGCCCGGGGGCCCGGGGAGCTGTTTTTT
CDR3aa: CASSAARGPGELFF
d_gene: NA
abundance: many
v_gene: TRBV5-4
j_gene: TRBJ2-2

CDR3nt: TGCAGTGCTAGGGCCCGGACTAGCGGCCAAGAGACCCAGTACTTC
CDR3aa: CSARARTSGQETQYF
d_gene: TRBD2
abundance: NA
v_gene: TRBV20-1
j_gene: TRBJ2-5

CDR3nt: TGCACCAGCAGCCAAGATAAGGGGCCAGGCAAATCCTACGAGCAGTACTTC
CDR3aa: CTSSQDKGPGKSYEQYF
d_gene: NA
abundance: NA
v_gene: TRBV1
j_gene: TRBJ2-7

CDR3nt: TGTGCCAGCAGGTCATTCGTAGAGCAGTTCTTC
CDR3aa: CASRSFVEQFF
d_gene: NA
abundance: many
v_gene: TRBV28
j_gene: TRBJ2-1

CDR3nt: TGTGCCAGCGCCTCCGGGACCCCGAATGAGCAGTTCTTC
CDR3aa: CASASGTPNEQFF
d_gene: NA
abundance: many
v_gene: TRBV28
j_gene: TRBJ2-1

CDR3nt: TGCGCCAGCAGCATTGAGCGGGAGGGCCTCCAGACCCAGTACTTC
CDR3aa: CASSIEREGLQTQYF
d_gene: TRBD2
abundance: many
v_gene: TRBV5-1
j_gene: TRBJ2-5

CDR3nt: TGTGCCAGCTCTCGGACTTACGAGGGGGCCCAGTACTTC
CDR3aa: CASSRTYEGAQYF
d_gene: NA
abundance: many
v_gene: TRBV6-1
j_gene: TRBJ2-5

CDR3nt: TGTGCCAGCAGATTACAGGGTGTCTACGAGCAGTACTTC
CDR3aa: CASRLQGVYEQYF
d_gene: NA
abundance: many
v_gene: TRBV28
j_gene: TRBJ2-7

CDR3nt: TGTGCCAGTTGGACAGGGGAAAACTATGGCTACACCTTC
CDR3aa: CASWTGENYGYTF
d_gene: TRBD1
abundance: many
v_gene: TRBV6-1
j_gene: TRBJ1-2

CDR3nt: TGTGCCAGCCGGGACCTCCGCCGGTACGAAGCTTTCTTT
CDR3aa: CASRDLRRYEAFF
d_gene: NA
abundance: few
v_gene: TRBV6-1
j_gene: TRBJ1-1

CDR3nt: TGCGCCAGCAGCCAGGGGTGGACAGGGGGCATATATGGCTACACCTTC
CDR3aa: CASSQGWTGGIYGYTF
d_gene: TRBD1
abundance: once
v_gene: TRBV4-1
j_gene: TRBJ1-2

CDR3nt: TGTGCCAGCAGCCCGGCAGCTGCGAACACCGGGGAGCTGTTTTTT
CDR3aa: CASSPAAANTGELFF
d_gene: NA
abundance: NA
v_gene: TRBV7-7
j_gene: TRBJ2-2

CDR3nt: TGCGCCAGCAGCTTGGAATACCATGAGCAGTTCTTC
CDR3aa: CASSLEYHEQFF
d_gene: NA
abundance: many
v_gene: TRBV5-1
j_gene: TRBJ2-1

CDR3nt: TGCAGCGTTCTCTTAAGGACTAATGAAAAACTGTTTTTT
CDR3aa: CSVLLRTNEKLFF
d_gene: NA
abundance: many
v_gene: TRBV29-1
j_gene: TRBJ1-4

CDR3nt: TGTGCCAGCAGTTTCGGCAGGGCAGCAGGGGCCAACGTCCTGACTTTC
CDR3aa: CASSFGRAAGANVLTF
d_gene: NA
abundance: many
v_gene: TRBV27
j_gene: TRBJ2-6

CDR3nt: TGTGCCAGCAGCTTGGGCGGGACTGGAGCCTACGAGCAGTACTTC
CDR3aa: CASSLGGTGAYEQYF
d_gene: NA
abundance: many
v_gene: TRBV7-2
j_gene: TRBJ2-7

CDR3nt: TGTGCCAGCAGTCCGCTTGATAGACGTCTAGCCAAAAACATTCAGTACTTC
CDR3aa: CASSPLDRRLAKNIQYF
d_gene: NA
abundance: many
v_gene: TRBV6-1
j_gene: TRBJ2-4

CDR3nt: TGTGCCAGCAGTTTAGGCTTCTCCGGGAGTAGGAACGAGCAGTACTTC
CDR3aa: CASSLGFSGSRNEQYF
d_gene: NA
abundance: NA
v_gene: TRBV27
j_gene: TRBJ2-7

CDR3nt: TGTGCCAGCAGCCAACAAGGGTATGGCGAGCAGTACTTC
CDR3aa: CASSQQGYGEQYF
d_gene: NA
abundance: many
v_gene: TRBV7-6
j_gene: TRBJ2-7

CDR3nt: TGCAGTGCTAGGAGACGAGGGGGTGGAAGCAATCAGCCCCAGCATTTT
CDR3aa: CSARRRGGGSNQPQHF
d_gene: NA
abundance: many
v_gene: TRBV20-1
j_gene: TRBJ1-5

CDR3nt: TGTGCCAGCAGTGAATCGGGCCTCAGGGGGCATGAAAAACTGTTTTTT
CDR3aa: CASSESGLRGHEKLFF
d_gene: TRBD1
abundance: many
v_gene: TRBV25-1
j_gene: TRBJ1-4

CDR3nt: TGTGCCAGCAGCACAAGTCTTCGGGGTATTCGAGAAAAACTGTTTTTT
CDR3aa: CASSTSLRGIREKLFF
d_gene: NA
abundance: many
v_gene: TRBV7-2
j_gene: TRBJ1-4